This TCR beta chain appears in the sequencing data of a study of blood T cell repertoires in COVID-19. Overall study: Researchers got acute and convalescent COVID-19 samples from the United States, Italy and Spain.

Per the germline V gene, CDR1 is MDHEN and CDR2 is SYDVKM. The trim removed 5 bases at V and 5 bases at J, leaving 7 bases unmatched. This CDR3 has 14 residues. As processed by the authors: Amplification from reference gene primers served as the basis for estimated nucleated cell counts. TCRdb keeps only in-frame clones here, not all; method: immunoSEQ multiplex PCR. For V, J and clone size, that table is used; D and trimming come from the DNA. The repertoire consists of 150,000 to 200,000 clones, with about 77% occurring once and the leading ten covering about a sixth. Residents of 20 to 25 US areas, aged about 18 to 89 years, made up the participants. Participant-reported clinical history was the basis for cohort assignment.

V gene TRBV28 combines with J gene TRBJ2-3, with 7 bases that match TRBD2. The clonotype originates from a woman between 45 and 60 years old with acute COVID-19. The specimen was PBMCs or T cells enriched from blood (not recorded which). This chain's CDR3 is CASSPREGIDTQYF. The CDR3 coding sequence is TGTGCCAGCAGTCCCAGGGAGGGAATAGATACGCAGTATTTT. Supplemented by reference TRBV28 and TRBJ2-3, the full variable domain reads DVKVTQSSRYLVKRTGEKVFLECVQDMDHENMFWYRQDPGLGLRLIYFSYDVKMKEKGDIPEGYSVSREKKERFSLILESASTNQTSMYLCASSPREGIDTQYFGPGTRLTVL.